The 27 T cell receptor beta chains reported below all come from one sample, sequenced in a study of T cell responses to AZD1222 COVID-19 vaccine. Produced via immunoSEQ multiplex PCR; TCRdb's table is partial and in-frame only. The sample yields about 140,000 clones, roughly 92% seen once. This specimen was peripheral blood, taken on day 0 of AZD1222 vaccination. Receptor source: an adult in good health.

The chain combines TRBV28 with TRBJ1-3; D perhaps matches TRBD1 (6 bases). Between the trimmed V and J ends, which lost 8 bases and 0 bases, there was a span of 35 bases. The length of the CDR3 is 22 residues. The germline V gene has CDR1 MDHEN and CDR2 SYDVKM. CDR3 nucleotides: TGTGCCAGCCCTCTACGGCGGGTAACAGGGCCCATAAATCCATACTCTGGAAACACCATATATTTT. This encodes CASPLRRVTGPINPYSGNTIYF.

The CDR3 spells CASSRGQDNTGELFF. CDR3 DNA: TGTGCCAGCAGCCGTGGACAGGACAACACCGGGGAGCTGTTTTTT. This chain connects TRBV5-6 to TRBJ2-2, with 7 bases fitting TRBD1. V gave up 4 bases and J gave up 2 bases; unmatched junction bases: 5. CDR3 length: 15 amino acids. The germline V gene has CDR1 SGHDT and CDR2 YYEEEE.

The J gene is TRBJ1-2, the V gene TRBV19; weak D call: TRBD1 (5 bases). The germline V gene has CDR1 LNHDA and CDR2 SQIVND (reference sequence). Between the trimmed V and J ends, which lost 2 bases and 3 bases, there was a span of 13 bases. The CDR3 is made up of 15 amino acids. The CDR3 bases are TGTGCCAGTAGTATACAAAGGGGAGCAGACTATGGCTACACCTTC. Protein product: CASSIQRGADYGYTF. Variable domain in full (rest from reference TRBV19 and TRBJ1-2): DGGITQSPKYLFRKEGQNVTLSCEQNLNHDAMYWYRQDPGQGLRLIYYSQIVNDFQKGDIAEGYSVSREKKESFPLTVTSAQKNPTAFYLCASSIQRGADYGYTFGSGTRLTVV.

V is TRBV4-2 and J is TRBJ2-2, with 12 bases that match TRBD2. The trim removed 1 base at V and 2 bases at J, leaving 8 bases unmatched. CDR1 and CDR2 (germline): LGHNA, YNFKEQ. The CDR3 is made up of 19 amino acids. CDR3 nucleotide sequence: TGTGCCAGCAGCCAAGTTGGACTAGCGGGACCCAGCAACACCGGGGAGCTGTTTTTT. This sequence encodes CASSQVGLAGPSNTGELFF.

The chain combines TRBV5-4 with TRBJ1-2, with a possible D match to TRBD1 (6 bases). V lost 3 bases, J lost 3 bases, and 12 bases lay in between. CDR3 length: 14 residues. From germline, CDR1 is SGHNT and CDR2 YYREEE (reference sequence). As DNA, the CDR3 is TGTGCCAGCAGCTGGCAACAGGGACACTATGGCTACACCTTC. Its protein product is CASSWQQGHYGYTF.

Written as DNA, the CDR3 is TGTGCCAGCACTTCCGGCCGCTCTGATGAAAAACTGTTTTTT. Protein product: CASTSGRSDEKLFF. The gene calls are TRBV28 and TRBJ1-4; D remains ambiguous. The germline V gene has CDR1 MDHEN and CDR2 SYDVKM. The CDR3 contains 14 residues. Trimming left V 7 bases short and J 6 bases short, with 15 bases between.

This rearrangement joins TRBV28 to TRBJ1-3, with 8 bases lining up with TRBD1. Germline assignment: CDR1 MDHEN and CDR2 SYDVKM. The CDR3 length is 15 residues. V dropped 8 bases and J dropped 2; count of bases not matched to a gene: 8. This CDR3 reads CASGSDREAGNTIYF. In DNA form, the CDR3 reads TGTGCCAGCGGATCGGACAGGGAGGCTGGAAACACCATATATTTT.

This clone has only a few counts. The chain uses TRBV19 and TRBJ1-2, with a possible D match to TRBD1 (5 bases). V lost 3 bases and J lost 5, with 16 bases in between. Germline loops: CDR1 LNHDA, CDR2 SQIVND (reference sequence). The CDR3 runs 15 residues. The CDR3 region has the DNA TGTGCCAGTAGTATCGGGGGTGGAGGATGGTATGGCTACACCTTC. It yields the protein CASSIGGGGWYGYTF.

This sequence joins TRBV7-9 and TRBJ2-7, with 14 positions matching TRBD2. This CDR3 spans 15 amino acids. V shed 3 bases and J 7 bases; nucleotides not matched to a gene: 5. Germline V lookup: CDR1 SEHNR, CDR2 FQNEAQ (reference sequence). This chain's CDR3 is CASSLGLAGEGEQYF. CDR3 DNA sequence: TGTGCCAGCAGCTTGGGACTAGCGGGAGAAGGTGAGCAGTACTTC.

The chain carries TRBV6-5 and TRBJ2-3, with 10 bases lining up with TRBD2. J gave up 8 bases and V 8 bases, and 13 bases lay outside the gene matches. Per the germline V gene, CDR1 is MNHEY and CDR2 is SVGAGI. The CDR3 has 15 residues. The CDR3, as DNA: TGTGCCAGCCTCCCGACTAGCGGGTCGTTCTCTACGCAGTATTTT. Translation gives CASLPTSGSFSTQYF.

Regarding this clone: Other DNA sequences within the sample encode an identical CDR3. In DNA form, the CDR3 reads TGCGCCAGCAGCTTAGGAGGGAACACTGAAGCTTTCTTT. Its protein product is CASSLGGNTEAFF. The chain carries TRBV5-1 and TRBJ1-1; the D is unclear. The CDR3 is made up of 13 amino acids. V was cut by 2 bases and J by 1 base, with 6 bases left in between. Germline CDR1 and CDR2: SGHRS and YFSETQ.

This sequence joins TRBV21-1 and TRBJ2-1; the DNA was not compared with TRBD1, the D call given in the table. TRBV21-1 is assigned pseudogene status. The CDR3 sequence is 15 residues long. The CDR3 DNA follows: TGTGCCAGCAGCAAAGGCGCAGGGAAGACACGCGAGCAGTTCTTC. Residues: CASSKGAGKTREQFF.

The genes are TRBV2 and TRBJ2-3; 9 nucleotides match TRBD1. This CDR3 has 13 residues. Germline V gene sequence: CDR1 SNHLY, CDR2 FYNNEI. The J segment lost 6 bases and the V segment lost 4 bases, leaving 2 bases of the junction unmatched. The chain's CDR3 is CASSGDREDTQYF. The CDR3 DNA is TGTGCCAGCAGTGGGGACAGGGAGGATACGCAGTATTTT.

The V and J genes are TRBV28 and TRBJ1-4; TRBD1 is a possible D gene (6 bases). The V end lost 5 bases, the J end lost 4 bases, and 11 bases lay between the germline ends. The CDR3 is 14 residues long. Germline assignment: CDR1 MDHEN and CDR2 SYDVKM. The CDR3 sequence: CASSTGYFNEKLFF. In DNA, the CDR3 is TGTGCCAGCAGTACAGGGTATTTTAATGAAAAACTGTTTTTT.

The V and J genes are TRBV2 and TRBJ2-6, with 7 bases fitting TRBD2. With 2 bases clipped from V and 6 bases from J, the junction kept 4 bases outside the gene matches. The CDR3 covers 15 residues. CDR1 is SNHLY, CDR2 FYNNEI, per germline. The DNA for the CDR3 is TGTGCCAGCAGTGAACGGGAGGCGGAGGCCAACGTCCTGACTTTC. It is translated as CASSEREAEANVLTF.

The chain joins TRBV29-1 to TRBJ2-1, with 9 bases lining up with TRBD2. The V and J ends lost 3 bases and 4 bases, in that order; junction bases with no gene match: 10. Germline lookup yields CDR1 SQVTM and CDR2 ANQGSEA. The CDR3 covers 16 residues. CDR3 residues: CSVDLRDSGGYNEQFF. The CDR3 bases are TGCAGCGTTGATTTGCGGGATAGCGGGGGTTACAATGAGCAGTTCTTC.

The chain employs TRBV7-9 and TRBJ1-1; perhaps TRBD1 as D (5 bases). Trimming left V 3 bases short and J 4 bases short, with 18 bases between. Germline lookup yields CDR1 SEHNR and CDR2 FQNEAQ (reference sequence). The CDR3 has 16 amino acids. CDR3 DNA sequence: TGTGCCAGCAGCTTTGGGGACCTTCTTATACCCACTGAAGCTTTCTTT. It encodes CASSFGDLLIPTEAFF.

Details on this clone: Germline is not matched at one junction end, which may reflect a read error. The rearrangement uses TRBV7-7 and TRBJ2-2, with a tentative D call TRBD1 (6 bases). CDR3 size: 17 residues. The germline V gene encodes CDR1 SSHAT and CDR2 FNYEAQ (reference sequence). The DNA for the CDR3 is TGTGCTAGCAGCTTAGCCTTACAGGGTCGGAACACCGGGGAGCTGTTTTTT. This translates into CASSLALQGRNTGELFF.

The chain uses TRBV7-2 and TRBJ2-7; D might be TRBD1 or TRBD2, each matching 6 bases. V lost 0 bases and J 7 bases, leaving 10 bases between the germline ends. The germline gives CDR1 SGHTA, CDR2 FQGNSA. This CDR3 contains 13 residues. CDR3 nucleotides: TGTGCCAGCAGCTTAGCCGGGGGCCAAGAGCAGTACTTC. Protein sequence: CASSLAGGQEQYF.

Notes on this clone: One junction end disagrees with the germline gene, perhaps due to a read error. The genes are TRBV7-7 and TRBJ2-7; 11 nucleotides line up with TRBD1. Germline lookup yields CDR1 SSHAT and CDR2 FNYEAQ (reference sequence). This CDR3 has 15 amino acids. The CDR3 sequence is CASSLPGQGAYEQYF. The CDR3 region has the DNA TGTGCTAGCAGCTTACCGGGACAGGGGGCCTACGAGCAGTACTTC.

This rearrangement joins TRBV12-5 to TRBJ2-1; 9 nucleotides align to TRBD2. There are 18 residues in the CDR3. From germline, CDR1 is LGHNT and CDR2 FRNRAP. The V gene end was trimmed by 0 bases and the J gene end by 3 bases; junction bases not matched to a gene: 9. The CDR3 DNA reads TGTGCTAGTGGTTTGGTACTTGGCGGGAGGGCAGACTACAATGAGCAGTTCTTC. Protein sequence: CASGLVLGGRADYNEQFF. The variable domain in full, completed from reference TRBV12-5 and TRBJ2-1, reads DARVTQTPRHKVTEMGQEVTMRCQPILGHNTVFWYRQTMMQGLELLAYFRNRAPLDDSGMPKDRFSAEMPDATLATLKIQPSEPRDSAVYFCASGLVLGGRADYNEQFFGPGTRLTVL.

DNA for the CDR3: TGTGCCGCCGCGGGGGCCGGGGAGCTGTTTTTT. Protein: CAAAGAGELFF. This chain joins TRBV6-5 and TRBJ2-2; TRBD2 agrees at 7 bases. The CDR3 consists of 11 residues. CDR1 and CDR2 from the germline V gene are MNHEY and SVGAGI. The J segment lost 6 bases and the V segment lost 11 bases, leaving 3 bases of the junction unmatched.

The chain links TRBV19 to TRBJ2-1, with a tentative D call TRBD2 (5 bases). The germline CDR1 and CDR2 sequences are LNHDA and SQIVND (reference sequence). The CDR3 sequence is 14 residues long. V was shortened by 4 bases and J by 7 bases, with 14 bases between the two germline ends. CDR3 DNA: TGTGCCAGTAGTACAAGTGGGGAGTCGAATGAGCAGTTCTTC. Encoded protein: CASSTSGESNEQFF.

The chain's CDR3 is CASSPPERSYGYTF. The CDR3 DNA reads TGTGCCAGCTCACCACCGGAAAGGTCGTATGGCTACACCTTC. The J gene is TRBJ1-2, the V gene TRBV18; no clear D gene. There are 14 residues in the CDR3. Germline assignment: CDR1 KGHSH and CDR2 LQKENI. V dropped 0 bases and J dropped 5 bases, with 10 bases sitting between them.

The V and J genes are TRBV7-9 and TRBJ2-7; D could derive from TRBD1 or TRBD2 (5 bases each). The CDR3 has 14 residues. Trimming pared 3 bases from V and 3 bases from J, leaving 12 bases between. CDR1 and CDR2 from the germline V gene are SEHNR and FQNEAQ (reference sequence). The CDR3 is CASSFWGSGYEQYF. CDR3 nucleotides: TGTGCCAGCAGCTTTTGGGGCAGCGGCTACGAGCAGTACTTC.

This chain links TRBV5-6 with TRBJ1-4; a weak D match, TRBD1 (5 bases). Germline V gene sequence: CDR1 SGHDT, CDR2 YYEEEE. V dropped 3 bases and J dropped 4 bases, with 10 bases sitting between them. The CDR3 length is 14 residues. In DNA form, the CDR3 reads TGTGCCAGCAGCTCGGGACGGCTTAATGAAAAACTGTTTTTT. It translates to CASSSGRLNEKLFF.

CDR3 residues: CASSYSIFRGVNEQFF. In DNA, the CDR3 is TGTGCCAGCAGTTACTCCATCTTTAGGGGCGTCAATGAGCAGTTCTTC. The chain recombines TRBV6-5 with TRBJ2-1; a possible D gene is TRBD1 (5 bases). The V gene's germline CDR1 is MNHEY and CDR2 SVGAGI. This CDR3 has 16 residues. Trimming stripped 0 bases from V and 6 bases from J, with 15 bases between.